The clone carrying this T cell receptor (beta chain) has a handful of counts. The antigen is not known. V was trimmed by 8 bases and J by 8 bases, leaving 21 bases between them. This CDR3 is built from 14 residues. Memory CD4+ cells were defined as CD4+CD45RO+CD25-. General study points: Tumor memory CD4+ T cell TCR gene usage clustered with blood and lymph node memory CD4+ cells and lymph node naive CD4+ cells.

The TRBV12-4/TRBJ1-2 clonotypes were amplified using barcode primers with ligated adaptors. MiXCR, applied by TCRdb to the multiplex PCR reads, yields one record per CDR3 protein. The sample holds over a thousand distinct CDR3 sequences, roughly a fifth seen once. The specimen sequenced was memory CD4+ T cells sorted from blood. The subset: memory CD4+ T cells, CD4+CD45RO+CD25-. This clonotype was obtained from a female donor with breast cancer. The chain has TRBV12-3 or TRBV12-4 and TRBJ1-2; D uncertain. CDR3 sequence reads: CASYYEEAGKGYTF. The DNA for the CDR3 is TGTGCCAGCTATTATGAGGAGGCCGGGAAGGGCTACACCTTC.